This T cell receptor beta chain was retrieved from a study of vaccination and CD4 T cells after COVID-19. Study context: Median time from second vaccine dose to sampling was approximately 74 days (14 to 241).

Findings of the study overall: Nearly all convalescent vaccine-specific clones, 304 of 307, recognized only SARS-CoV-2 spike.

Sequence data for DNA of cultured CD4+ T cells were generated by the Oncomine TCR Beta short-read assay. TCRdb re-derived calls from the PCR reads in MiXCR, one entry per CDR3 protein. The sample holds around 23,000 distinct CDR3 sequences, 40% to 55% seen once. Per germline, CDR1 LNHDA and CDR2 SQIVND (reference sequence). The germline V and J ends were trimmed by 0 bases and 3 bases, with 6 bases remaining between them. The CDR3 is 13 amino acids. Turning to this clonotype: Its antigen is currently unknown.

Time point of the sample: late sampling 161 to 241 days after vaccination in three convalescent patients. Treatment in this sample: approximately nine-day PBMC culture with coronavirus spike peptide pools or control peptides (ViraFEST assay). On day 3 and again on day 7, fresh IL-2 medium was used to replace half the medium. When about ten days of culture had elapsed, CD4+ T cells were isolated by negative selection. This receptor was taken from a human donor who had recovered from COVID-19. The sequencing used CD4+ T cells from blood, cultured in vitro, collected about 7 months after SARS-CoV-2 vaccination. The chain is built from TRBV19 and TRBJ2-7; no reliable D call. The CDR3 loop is CASSIDRSYEQYF. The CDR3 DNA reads TGTGCCAGTAGTATAGATCGAAGCTACGAGCAGTACTTC. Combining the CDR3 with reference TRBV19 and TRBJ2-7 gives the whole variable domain DGGITQSPKYLFRKEGQNVTLSCEQNLNHDAMYWYRQDPGQGLRLIYYSQIVNDFQKGDIAEGYSVSREKKESFPLTVTSAQKNPTAFYLCASSIDRSYEQYFGPGTRLTVT.